A selection of T cell receptor beta chains follows, all from one sample in a study of CD8+ T cells in alopecia areata. Some clones are missing from TCRdb's copy, which holds only in-frame ones; the method was immunoSEQ multiplex PCR. The table includes approximately 170,000 clones, 55% to 70% detected once. Source: CD4+ T cells sorted from blood, taken at week 4, from a patient treated with tofacitinib. All receptors come from a human donor with alopecia areata. CDR3s include the opening cysteine and the closing phenylalanine or tryptophan. A D gene is named only where the DNA matches it firmly. A clone size is listed for some rows: how often the clone was seen (once, few, many), or a class if it is expanded.

V gene: TRBV30; clone size: .; J gene: TRBJ1-4; D gene: TRBD1; CDR3 protein: CAWRPQGRKEKLFF; CDR3 DNA: TGTGCCTGGAGACCACAGGGGAGGAAGGAAAAACTGTTTTTT
V gene: TRBV6-5; clone size: .; J gene: TRBJ2-7; D gene: TRBD1; CDR3 protein: CASSSFLRDRVVEQYF; CDR3 DNA: TGTGCCAGCAGTTCCTTCCTCCGGGACAGAGTTGTCGAGCAGTACTTC
V gene: TRBV4-1; clone size: .; J gene: TRBJ2-5; D gene: .; CDR3 protein: CASSQWGAKGETQYF; CDR3 DNA: TGCGCCAGCAGCCAGTGGGGGGCGAAAGGGGAGACCCAGTACTTC
V gene: TRBV7-2; clone size: .; J gene: TRBJ2-7; D gene: .; CDR3 protein: CASSLVAGQSSYEQYF; CDR3 DNA: TGTGCCAGCAGCTTAGTGGCGGGACAAAGCTCCTACGAGCAGTACTTC
V gene: TRBV27; clone size: once; J gene: TRBJ2-2; D gene: TRBD1; CDR3 protein: CASSLGTVNTGELFF; CDR3 DNA: TGTGCCAGCAGTTTAGGGACAGTGAACACCGGGGAGCTGTTTTTT
V gene: TRBV6-5; clone size: .; J gene: TRBJ2-3; D gene: .; CDR3 protein: CASTYTSTDTQYF; CDR3 DNA: TGTGCCAGCACGTACACTAGCACAGATACGCAGTATTTT
V gene: TRBV7-2; clone size: few; J gene: TRBJ1-1; D gene: TRBD1; CDR3 protein: CASSLAPRQGNTEAFF; CDR3 DNA: TGTGCCAGCAGCTTAGCGCCGAGACAGGGGAACACTGAAGCTTTCTTT
V gene: TRBV7-2; clone size: .; J gene: TRBJ2-1; D gene: TRBD2; CDR3 protein: CASSRLAGSLNEQFF; CDR3 DNA: TGTGCCAGCAGCCGACTAGCGGGATCTCTCAATGAGCAGTTCTTC
V gene: TRBV29-1; clone size: few; J gene: TRBJ2-2; D gene: .; CDR3 protein: CSVDGYHTGELFF; CDR3 DNA: TGCAGCGTTGACGGCTACCACACCGGGGAGCTGTTTTTT
V gene: TRBV5-6; clone size: .; J gene: TRBJ1-2; D gene: .; CDR3 protein: CASSANGGYTF; CDR3 DNA: TGTGCCAGCAGCGCAAACGGGGGCTACACCTTC
V gene: TRBV14; clone size: .; J gene: TRBJ2-1; D gene: TRBD1; CDR3 protein: CASSQGYGGQGNEQFF; CDR3 DNA: TGTGCCAGCAGCCAAGGGTATGGGGGACAGGGGAATGAGCAGTTCTTC
V gene: TRBV6-1; clone size: few; J gene: TRBJ2-7; D gene: .; CDR3 protein: CASSVSGQALLEQYF; CDR3 DNA: TGTGCCAGCAGTGTATCGGGACAAGCGTTGTTGGAGCAGTACTTC
V gene: TRBV29-1; clone size: few; J gene: TRBJ1-2; D gene: .; CDR3 protein: CSVAAGGVYGYTF; CDR3 DNA: TGCAGCGTTGCCGCCGGGGGCGTCTATGGCTACACCTTC
V gene: TRBV7-2; clone size: many; J gene: TRBJ2-5; D gene: TRBD2; CDR3 protein: CASSLDPSGRTQYF; CDR3 DNA: TGTGCCAGCAGCTTAGATCCTAGCGGGAGAACCCAGTACTTC
V gene: TRBV29-1; clone size: .; J gene: TRBJ2-3; D gene: TRBD2; CDR3 protein: CSGWDRRLAGIGTDTQYF; CDR3 DNA: TGCAGCGGTTGGGACCGCCGGCTAGCGGGTATTGGTACAGATACGCAGTATTTT
V gene: TRBV11-2; clone size: once; J gene: TRBJ2-2; D gene: .; CDR3 protein: CASSSNPIGSAGELFF; CDR3 DNA: TGTGCCAGCAGCTCAAATCCGATCGGATCGGCCGGGGAGCTGTTTTTC
V gene: TRBV30; clone size: .; J gene: TRBJ1-1; D gene: .; CDR3 protein: CAWTNTGRGNTEAFF; CDR3 DNA: TGTGCCTGGACCAACACGGGGCGGGGAAACACTGAAGCTTTCTTT
V gene: TRBV29-1; clone size: .; J gene: TRBJ1-2; D gene: .; CDR3 protein: CSVDLDGYTF; CDR3 DNA: TGCAGCGTTGATTTGGATGGCTACACCTTC
V gene: TRBV29-1; clone size: few; J gene: TRBJ2-3; D gene: TRBD2; CDR3 protein: CSVVSGGSDTQYF; CDR3 DNA: TGCAGCGTTGTTTCGGGAGGATCAGATACGCAGTATTTT
V gene: TRBV21-1; clone size: .; J gene: TRBJ2-4; D gene: .; CDR3 protein: CASSGLDIQYF; CDR3 DNA: TGTGCCAGCTCAGGGTTGGACATTCAGTACTTC
V gene: TRBV6-5; clone size: few; J gene: TRBJ2-5; D gene: .; CDR3 protein: CASSYIGTRETQYF; CDR3 DNA: TGTGCCAGCAGTTACATCGGGACTCGGGAGACCCAGTACTTC
V gene: TRBV6-1; clone size: few; J gene: TRBJ2-1; D gene: .; CDR3 protein: CASSERVVPYNEQFF; CDR3 DNA: TGTGCCAGCAGCGAACGCGTTGTTCCTTACAATGAGCAGTTCTTC
V gene: TRBV4-3; clone size: few; J gene: TRBJ2-2; D gene: .; CDR3 protein: CASSHLGGTGELFF; CDR3 DNA: TGCGCCAGCAGCCATCTTGGGGGGACCGGGGAGCTGTTTTTT
V gene: TRBV27; clone size: .; J gene: TRBJ2-1; D gene: TRBD2; CDR3 protein: CASSIRTSRNNEQFF; CDR3 DNA: TGTGCCAGCAGTATCAGGACTAGTCGAAACAATGAGCAGTTCTTC
V gene: TRBV29-1; clone size: few; J gene: TRBJ2-5; D gene: TRBD1; CDR3 protein: CSVESRGRGETQYF; CDR3 DNA: TGCAGCGTTGAGTCCAGGGGGCGTGGAGAGACCCAGTACTTC
V gene: TRBV7-2; clone size: .; J gene: TRBJ2-1; D gene: TRBD2; CDR3 protein: CASSLVASGSNEQFF; CDR3 DNA: TGTGCCAGCAGCTTAGTAGCTAGCGGGAGCAATGAGCAGTTCTTC
V gene: TRBV5-1; clone size: .; J gene: TRBJ2-2; D gene: .; CDR3 protein: CASSSQGNTGELFF; CDR3 DNA: TGCGCCAGCAGCTCTCAGGGGAACACCGGGGAGCTGTTTTTT
V gene: TRBV27; clone size: once; J gene: TRBJ1-5; D gene: .; CDR3 protein: CASSPRLGGNQPQHF; CDR3 DNA: TGTGCCAGCAGTCCCCGGCTAGGGGGTAATCAGCCCCAGCATTTT
V gene: TRBV2; clone size: .; J gene: TRBJ2-1; D gene: .; CDR3 protein: CASSDERPREQFF; CDR3 DNA: TGTGCCAGCAGTGATGAACGGCCACGTGAGCAGTTCTTC